The sequence of this T cell receptor beta chain was determined in a study of blood T cell repertoires in COVID-19. Study context: PBMCs, B-cell-depleted T cells, or T cells provided the cDNA or gDNA that made up the material.

V dropped 5 bases and J dropped 7 bases, with 12 bases sitting between them. CDR1 is GTSNPN and CDR2 is SVGIG in the germline V gene (reference sequence). The CDR3 covers 12 residues. Per the authors' pipeline: Amplification with reference gene primers provided the estimates of nucleated cell counts. TCRdb's copy holds only in-frame clones and misses some; the assay was immunoSEQ multiplex PCR. That table furnishes V, J and clone size, whereas the DNA furnished D and trimming. Among some 320,000 clones listed, roughly 86% were seen once. The J gene is TRBJ2-1, the V gene TRBV30, with a weak D call TRBD1 (6 bases). Sample: peripheral blood. The source of this sequence is a woman between 45 and 60 years old who had recovered from COVID-19. The CDR3 sequence: CAWRDNRNEQFF. For the CDR3, the DNA is TGTGCCTGGCGGGACAACCGAAATGAGCAGTTCTTC. The entire variable domain, with the rest obtained from reference TRBV30 and TRBJ2-1, is as follows: SQTIHQWPATLVQPVGSPLSLECTVEGTSNPNLYWYRQAAGRGLQLLFYSVGIGQISSEVPQNLSASRPQDRQFILSSKKLLLSDSGFYLCAWRDNRNEQFFGPGTRLTVL.